This TCR beta chain originates from a study of T-cell reconstitution after alpha-beta-depleted transplantation in children. Overall study results and limits: One year after transplant, T-cell counts and diversity came mostly from newly produced T cells.

This clonotype was counted only a few times. What it binds is unknown. Preparation of the TCRbeta library involved a method that used unique molecular identifiers. One entry per CDR3 protein results from TCRdb running MiXCR on the PCR reads. The profile shows hundreds of thousands of distinct CDR3 sequences, under 15% of them singletons. The receptor was isolated from a girl between 2 and 10 years old with congenital amegakaryocytic thrombocytopenia, due to receive a stem cell transplant. Sequences were derived from PBMCs, sampled before TCRalphabeta/CD19-depleted stem cell transplant.

The CDR3 protein is CASASPRVKETQYF. The CDR3 nucleotides read TGTGCCAGCGCTTCTCCCAGGGTCAAAGAGACCCAGTACTTC. The chain links TRBV12-3 or TRBV12-4 to TRBJ2-5; possible D gene TRBD1, 5 bases. The germline V and J ends were trimmed by 8 bases and 3 bases, with 16 bases remaining between them. The CDR3 is 14 residues long.